This T cell receptor (beta chain) was obtained from a study of CD8 T cells in Susac syndrome. Overall study: When their blood was taken, the Susac syndrome patients had either not yet had any therapy, were taking corticosteroids, or were taking intravenous immunoglobulin alone.

RNA, at about 0.45 to 1 ug, was reverse transcribed with random hexamers. The amplification used immunoSEQ multiplex PCR on TCR beta CDR3; it spanned 54 Vbeta and 13 Jbeta. MiXCR, run by TCRdb on the immunoSEQ multiplex PCR reads, gives a single entry per CDR3 protein. The sample lists around 25,000 distinct CDR3 sequences; around 93% were seen once. Negative isolation was used for CD8+ and CD4+ T cells, and FACS enrichment was applied to TEMRA cells. Regarding this clonotype: Antigen unknown.

The study, taken as a whole, reports: That the number of individuals in its TCR sequencing and HLA analysis was relatively small was acknowledged by the study.

The sequence derives from a human donor with Susac syndrome. The sample consisted of CD8+ T cells from PBMCs.

CDR3: CSARDLGTGDTGELFF. The CDR3 DNA reads as TGCAGTGCTAGAGATCTCGGGACAGGGGACACCGGGGAGCTGTTTTTT. The rearrangement joins TRBV20-1 to TRBJ2-2; 10 bases line up with TRBD1. CDR3 length equals 16 residues. The V gene's germline CDR1 is DFQATT and CDR2 SNEGSKA (reference sequence). Unmatched junction bases numbered 4, after V lost 0 bases and J lost 3 bases.